The source of this T cell receptor beta chain is a study of metastatic and nonmetastatic thyroid tumors. About the study: Both malignant and benign thyroid patients supplied peripheral blood and tumor or nodule tissue samples, across which the repertoires of these patients were then compared. Findings of the study overall: A significant increase in TCR beta diversity was reportedly seen in malignant thyroid tumors relative to benign nodules, in blood and tumor.

Under the authors' procedure: Variation in CDR3 across clinicopathological groups served as the basis for constructing a distant-metastasis classifier in papillary thyroid cancer. Using MiXCR, TCRdb reanalyzed the PCR reads. The authors' filters were not applied to this entry. Of about 92,000 clones listed, under 15% are singletons. This clone was found many times. Its antigen is unknown. All patients were untreated before thyroid surgery. The sequence came from a female donor with papillary thyroid cancer or a benign thyroid nodule (not recorded which). Some clones in this sample may be carry-over from other donors' samples. Sequenced sample: blood.

CDR3 DNA sequence: TGCGCCAGCAGCTTGGCCGGGGGGAACACTGAAGCTTTCTTT. This translates into CASSLAGGNTEAFF. The rearrangement uses TRBV5-1 and TRBJ1-1; TRBD1 is a possible D gene (5 bases). The V end was cut by 0 bases, the J end by 1 base, with 7 bases between. CDR1 is SGHRS and CDR2 is YFSETQ in the germline V gene. The CDR3 contains 14 residues.